This T cell receptor (beta chain) was captured in a study of graft-versus-host responses after intestinal transplantation (dated by TCRdb to the early 2020s). Study-wide context: The transplants that recipients got were multivisceral, liver-intestinal, or isolated intestinal. Rather than going through the commercial service, samples from a few later patients were sequenced in-house on an Illumina MiSeq and processed with MiXCR. Every recipient was given anti-thymocyte globulin induction, then maintenance tacrolimus and steroids for roughly three years. To identify alloreactive clones, pre-transplant mixed lymphocyte reaction products were sequenced and compared with unstimulated pre-transplant donor and recipient T cells. Donor T cell macrochimerism was defined as a peak of at least 4% donor T cells among recipient peripheral blood mononuclear cells. Bulk TCR-beta CDR3 sequencing was used to track graft-versus-host and host-versus-graft alloreactive T cell clones in the graft, circulation and bone marrow after intestinal transplantation. Of the 20 to 25 intestinal transplant recipients enrolled in the cohort, one of whom was a retransplant, a few patients without pretransplant specimens were excluded.

The time point label of this sample denotes: cells obtained before transplantation from donor or recipient. CD3+CD4+ and CD3+CD8+ populations were FACS-sorted from unstimulated pre-transplant donor and recipient cells taken from spleen or lymph nodes. Library preparation employed the immunoSEQ multiplex PCR assay. For most patients, genomic DNA was isolated with the Qiagen DNeasy Blood and Tissue Kit and shipped frozen to Adaptive Biotechnologies for TCR sequencing. For most patients, high-throughput TCR-beta CDR3 sequencing of genomic DNA was performed by Adaptive Biotechnologies. On the authors' methods: Adaptive's ImmunoSEQ software supplied the TCR sequencing data for approximately 18 patients, while MiXCR and VDJtools were used to process a few other patients. To correct CD4 versus CD8 sorting errors, sequences present in both subsets at a frequency ratio below 5:1 were removed. CDR3 nucleotide sequences shared between donor and recipient were removed because the origin of such sequences could not be assigned. Alloreactive clones required at least 2-fold expansion over unstimulated cells and minimum CFSE-low frequency of 0.002% (template counts) or 0.001% (read counts). A clone was considered mappable if detected in the sequenced pre-transplant spleen, lymph node, or MLR CFSE-low populations of the donor or recipient. Cumulative frequency of alloreactive clones was calculated as a percentage of all sequences weighted by copy number. TCRdb took this table from immuneACCESS and kept in-frame rearrangements with V and J called. Such tables lack part of the clones; where checked against another copy, unresolved V genes explain under half of the gap, and the rest is unexplained. V and J calls and clone size are those listed in that table; D and trimming were worked out from the DNA. The sample table shows tens of thousands of clones, and roughly 89% are seen once. Of the sample, less than 0.1% is held by the ten largest clones.

Beyond this particular receptor, the publication reports: In the allografts of patients with donor T cell macrochimerism, GvH to HvG T cell clonal ratios were high. GvH clones were detected in recipient bone marrow, and some appeared earlier in ileal mucosa or blood, consistent with an intestinal mucosal origin. Early after transplant, peak levels of circulating GvH clones were found to be associated with declines in HvG clones. Conclusions were limited by the relatively low number and heterogeneity of intestinal transplant patients.

In regard to this clone: Its antigen specificity is not known. Qualities for individual bases were not recorded, and no much larger clone is one base off.

The cysteine opens and the phenylalanine closes a CDR3 of 12 amino acids. Only the CDR3 DNA is retained, 36 bases long and in frame from the first base. The V end loses 4 bases and the J end loses 5 bases, and a stretch of 8 bases separates them. The germline V gene supplies CDR1 SGDLS and CDR2 YYNGEE. The chain couples TRBV9 to TRBJ2-3, with the D segment identity uncertain. The clonotype originates from a human donor who received an intestinal transplant. Sequenced material: unstimulated CD4+ T cells sorted from spleen or lymph node cells, taken before intestinal transplant. The nucleotide sequence is given as TGTGCCAGCAGCACCCCGGGAGATACGCAGTATTTT. The translation is CASSTPGDTQYF.